This T cell receptor beta chain was captured in a study of blood T cell repertoires in COVID-19. In the study overall: PBMCs, B-cell-depleted T cells, or T cells were the source of the cDNA or gDNA that made up the material.

The CDR3 spans 15 residues. Germline CDR1 reads MDHEN; CDR2 reads SYDVKM. The ends lost 7 bases at V and 2 bases at J; junction bases unmatched: 8. Study processing details: Reference gene primer amplification yielded estimated nucleated cell counts. The table came from immunoSEQ multiplex PCR; TCRdb's copy has only in-frame clones and leaves some out. That table furnishes V, J and clone size, whereas the DNA furnished D and trimming. This repertoire shows fewer than 250,000 clones, around four fifths found once; its top ten account for around 0.93%. Patients at the Seattle site were enrolled during active infection and followed longitudinally.

The rearrangement uses TRBV28 and TRBJ1-3; the match to TRBD1 covers 7 bases. The source material was peripheral blood. The sequence derives from a man between 60 and 75 years old with COVID-19, enrolled during active disease. CDR3 residues: CASTAGQAAGNTIYF. CDR3 DNA: TGTGCCAGCACCGCAGGACAGGCGGCTGGAAACACCATATATTTT.